These T cell receptor beta chains were read from a single sample in a study of blood T cell repertoires in COVID-19. Clones were sequenced by immunoSEQ multiplex PCR, and TCRdb holds only the in-frame ones, with some missing. In the table there are 35,000 to 45,000 clones, about 80% of which are singletons. Sequencing was performed on peripheral blood. The receptors here all came from a man in his fifties or sixties with active COVID-19. Both conserved end residues are part of each CDR3. D genes are given only for firm matches. Size is omitted from some rows. Given values are once, few, many or a class for expanded clones.

clone_size	d_call	v_call	j_call	cdr3_nt	cdr3_aa
few	TRBD1	TRBV4-2	TRBJ1-6	TGTGCCAGCAGCCACCGTACGGACAGGGTGTGTTCGAGTGGGAACTTT	CASSHRTDRVCSSGNF
NA	NA	TRBV11-2	TRBJ1-6	TGTGCCAGCAGCCCCCAGGGGAACCATTCACCCCTCCACTTT	CASSPQGNHSPLHF
NA	TRBD1	TRBV5-6	TRBJ1-1	TGTGCCAGCAGCTTGGTTGGGCAGGGGGCCGCAGCTTTCTTT	CASSLVGQGAAAFF
NA	NA	TRBV5-1	TRBJ1-4	TGCGCCAGCACTTTGGGGGACTTCGATACTGAAAAACTGTTTTTT	CASTLGDFDTEKLFF
NA	NA	TRBV5-1	TRBJ1-4	TGCGCCAGCAGCGTCACAGGGTTCGGTGGTGAAAAACTGTTTTTT	CASSVTGFGGEKLFF
NA	TRBD1	TRBV5-4	TRBJ1-4	TGTGCCAGCACCGCGACAGGGGGGGCAGACGAAAAACTGTTTTTT	CASTATGGADEKLFF
NA	TRBD1	TRBV10-1	TRBJ2-7	TGCGCCAGCAGTGGGGAGACAGGGAGCTCCTACGAGCAGTACTTC	CASSGETGSSYEQYF
NA	TRBD1	TRBV18	TRBJ1-6	TGTGCCAGCTCACTGGGGACAGCCAATAATTCACCCCTCCACTTT	CASSLGTANNSPLHF
NA	TRBD1	TRBV24-1	TRBJ2-1	TGTGCCACCAGTGAGGCCGGGACAGGGTTTCGGGATGAGCAGTTCTTC	CATSEAGTGFRDEQFF
NA	TRBD1	TRBV29-1	TRBJ2-7	TGCAGCGTTCGCCCGGGACAGGGTCCCTACGAGCAGTACTTC	CSVRPGQGPYEQYF
NA	TRBD1	TRBV19	TRBJ1-5	TGTGCCAGTAGCGCGGACAGGGGGCCCAATCAGCCCCAGCATTTT	CASSADRGPNQPQHF
NA	NA	TRBV13	TRBJ1-1	TGTGCCAGCAGCTTATCTACAGGGATGGGGAACACTGAAGCTTTCTTT	CASSLSTGMGNTEAFF
few	NA	TRBV30	TRBJ2-7	TGTGCCTGGAGTGTCGTGAACACAGGGTCCAAGCAGTACTTC	CAWSVVNTGSKQYF
once	TRBD1	TRBV7-9	TRBJ1-1	TGTGCCAGCAGCCGGCAGGGGGTGGGCACTGAAGCTTTCTTT	CASSRQGVGTEAFF
NA	NA	TRBV18	TRBJ2-1	TGTGCCAGCTCACCACCGGAAGAAAGGAGCCAAAAATACAATGAGCAGTTCTTC	CASSPPEERSQKYNEQFF
NA	NA	TRBV28	TRBJ2-6	TGTGCCAGCAGTTCCCCTTCGGTCTCTGGGGCCAACGTCCTGACTTTC	CASSSPSVSGANVLTF
few	TRBD2	TRBV7-9	TRBJ2-7	TGTGCCAGCAGCCCGGCCGGGGGGGCAACTGTCTACGAGCAGTACTTC	CASSPAGGATVYEQYF
NA	TRBD2	TRBV7-9	TRBJ2-5	TGTGCCAGCAGCCCTCTCCCGGGACTAGCGGGAGAAGAGACCCAGTACTTC	CASSPLPGLAGEETQYF
NA	NA	TRBV15	TRBJ2-4	TGTGCCACCAGCAGAGGCGGCACCTTAGCCAAAAACATTCAGTACTTC	CATSRGGTLAKNIQYF
NA	NA	TRBV5-5	TRBJ1-2	TGTGCCAGCACCCTCAAGGGTGCAGGGTTCGACTATGGCTACACCTTC	CASTLKGAGFDYGYTF
NA	TRBD1	TRBV7-9	TRBJ1-4	TGTGCCAGCAGCAAACAGGGGGCATCGGAAAAACTGTTTTTT	CASSKQGASEKLFF
NA	NA	TRBV9	TRBJ2-5	TGTGCCAGCAGCGTAGGGGCCTCGGCCCTTACCCCAGAGACCCAGTACTTC	CASSVGASALTPETQYF
few	NA	TRBV4-2	TRBJ1-2	TGTGCCAGCAGCCAAGAAGCAGGGGCGGTCGGCTACACCTTC	CASSQEAGAVGYTF
NA	TRBD1	TRBV6-5	TRBJ1-1	TGTGCCAGCAGTTACTCCCCGACAGGGACGAACACTGAAGCTTTCTTT	CASSYSPTGTNTEAFF
NA	NA	TRBV6-1	TRBJ2-5	TGTGCCAGCACCCCCCGTGGAAGCGAAGAGACCCAGTACTTC	CASTPRGSEETQYF
NA	NA	TRBV2	TRBJ2-1	TGTGCCAGCAGCGACTTATTAGCGGTCAGCTCCTACAATGAGCAGTTCTTC	CASSDLLAVSSYNEQFF
NA	TRBD2	TRBV9	TRBJ2-1	TGTGCCAGCAGGCCAACGGGGGAGGGAACCTACAATGAGCAGTTCTTC	CASRPTGEGTYNEQFF
NA	TRBD2	TRBV5-4	TRBJ2-1	TGTGCCAGCAGCCCCGAGGCTAGCGGTCCCAATGAGCAGTTCTTC	CASSPEASGPNEQFF
NA	NA	TRBV6-5	TRBJ2-2	TGTGCCAGCAGCCTAGATAGGAACACCGGGGAGCTGTTTTTT	CASSLDRNTGELFF
NA	NA	TRBV11-2	TRBJ1-2	TGTGCCAGCAGCGACAGGAGGACTAACTATGGCTACACCTTC	CASSDRRTNYGYTF
NA	TRBD1	TRBV18	TRBJ1-2	TGTGCCAGCTCACCATCCACAGGGGGTCACTATGGCTACACCTTC	CASSPSTGGHYGYTF
once	NA	TRBV30	TRBJ1-6	TGTGCCTGGAGGGCCGGGGGTTTTTATAATTCACCCCTCCACTTT	CAWRAGGFYNSPLHF
NA	NA	TRBV5-1	TRBJ2-2	TGCGCCAGCAGCTTGGCCGGGACTCTAGGGTCCGGGGAGCTGTTTTTT	CASSLAGTLGSGELFF